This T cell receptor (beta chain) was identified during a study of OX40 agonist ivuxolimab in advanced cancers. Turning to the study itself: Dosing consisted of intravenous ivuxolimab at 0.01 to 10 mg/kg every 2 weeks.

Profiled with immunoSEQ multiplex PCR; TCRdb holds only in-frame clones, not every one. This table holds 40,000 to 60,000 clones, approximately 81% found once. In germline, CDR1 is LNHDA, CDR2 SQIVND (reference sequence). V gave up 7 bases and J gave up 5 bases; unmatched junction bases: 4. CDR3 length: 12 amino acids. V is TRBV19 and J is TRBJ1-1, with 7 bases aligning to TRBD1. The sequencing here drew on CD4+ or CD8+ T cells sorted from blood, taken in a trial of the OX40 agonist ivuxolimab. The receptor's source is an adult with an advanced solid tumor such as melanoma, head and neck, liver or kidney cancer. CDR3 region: CASMTGRTEAFF. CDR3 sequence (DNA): TGTGCCAGTATGACAGGGAGGACTGAAGCTTTCTTT.